Each of the 5 T cell receptor beta chains below was sequenced from the same sample in a study of blood T cells in healthy people across ages. With a J-beta primer mix and a sample-barcoded 5' primer, a second PCR ran 7 to 11 cycles. TCRdb used MiXCR to reprocess the 5' RACE reads, holding one entry per CDR3 protein. The sample consists of roughly 1.9 million distinct CDR3 sequences, 39% of them appearing once. Sequenced: blood. The source of these receptors is a human donor in good health.

This clonotype turned up a few times. This rearrangement joins TRBV9 to TRBJ1-2, with TRBD1 matching 10 bases. V lost 4 bases to trimming and J lost 8 bases; unmatched junction nucleotides: 8. The germline gives CDR1 SGDLS, CDR2 YYNGEE. CDR3 length: 14 residues. CDR3 protein: CASSFSGTGEGYTF. CDR3 DNA: TGTGCCAGCAGCTTCTCCGGGACAGGGGAAGGCTACACCTTC.

A few counts support this clonotype. V is TRBV28 and J is TRBJ2-3; no reliable D call. The CDR3 spans 12 residues. From germline, CDR1 is MDHEN and CDR2 SYDVKM. Trimming cost V 10 bases and J 4 bases, with 12 bases left between them. CDR3 protein: CATSLKSDTQYF. The CDR3 coding sequence is TGTGCCACCTCCCTCAAGTCAGATACGCAGTATTTT.

The chain has TRBV7-9 and TRBJ2-1; D not resolved. This CDR3 region has 12 residues. The V and J ends lost 4 bases and 6 bases respectively, with 7 bases between them. The germline V gene encodes CDR1 SEHNR and CDR2 FQNEAQ (reference sequence). The CDR3 bases are TGTGCCAGCAGCTCAGACTTCAATGAGCAGTTCTTC. It is translated as CASSSDFNEQFF.

The V gene is TRBV5-1, the J gene TRBJ2-7; the match to TRBD2 covers 7 bases. There are 18 residues in the CDR3. Germline lookup yields CDR1 SGHRS and CDR2 YFSETQ. Unmatched junction bases numbered 13, after V lost 0 bases and J lost 1 base. In DNA, the CDR3 is TGCGCCAGCAGCTTGGCCCCCCCAGGAGCGGGGTCTTCCTACGAGCAGTACTTC. Translation gives CASSLAPPGAGSSYEQYF.

V gene TRBV5-5 combines with J gene TRBJ2-3; D gene ambiguous. Trimming removed 4 bases from V and 4 bases from J, with 16 bases in between. The CDR3 has 15 residues. CDR1 and CDR2 from the germline V gene are SGHKS and YYEKEE (reference sequence). DNA for the CDR3: TGTGCCAGCAGCCCTCTCCCGAATAGTCCAGATACGCAGTATTTT. Translating it yields CASSPLPNSPDTQYF. The full variable domain, completed using reference TRBV5-5 and TRBJ2-3, is DAGVTQSPTHLIKTRGQQVTLRCSPISGHKSVSWYQQVLGQGPQFIFQYYEKEERGRGNFPDRFSARQFPNYSSELNVNALLLGDSALYLCASSPLPNSPDTQYFGPGTRLTVL.